Detailed here is one T cell receptor (beta chain). The data were obtained in a study of blood T cell repertoires in COVID-19. At the level of the study: Italy, Spain and the United States were the sources of the convalescent and acute COVID-19 samples. Sample material is recorded as cDNA or gDNA derived from T cells, B-cell-depleted T cells, or PBMCs.

In the original processing: Estimated nucleated cell counts came from reference gene primer amplification. Sequencing was performed with immunoSEQ multiplex PCR; in TCRdb, only in-frame clones are kept and a portion is missing. The DNA gave D and trimming, while V, J and clone size come from that table. The profile shows fewer than 110,000 clones, about 80% of them singletons. CDR3 length: 16 amino acids. Germline V gene data show CDR1 as SGHTA and CDR2 as FQGNSA. The junction had 5 bases not matched to a gene; V was cut back by 0 bases and J by 4 bases. The TCR originated in a man between 65 and 80 years old with acute or convalescent COVID-19. The specimen sequenced was peripheral blood. This sequence joins TRBV7-2 and TRBJ2-7, with 11 nucleotides matching TRBD2. CDR3 protein: CASSLAGGTSGYEQYF. The CDR3 DNA follows: TGTGCCAGCAGCTTAGCGGGGGGGACTAGCGGTTACGAGCAGTACTTC. Supplemented by reference TRBV7-2 and TRBJ2-7, the full variable domain reads GAGVSQSPSNKVTEKGKDVELRCDPISGHTALYWYRQSLGQGLEFLIYFQGNSAPDKSGLPSDRFSAERTGGSVSTLTIQRTQQEDSAVYLCASSLAGGTSGYEQYFGPGTRLTVT.